This T cell receptor (beta chain) is drawn from a study of spatial heterogeneity in lung cancer (dated by TCRdb to the late 2010s). In the study overall: Beta-chain transcripts were consistently detected in greater numbers than alpha-chain transcripts, which likely reflected higher beta-chain transcript abundance. Both alpha and beta chains were TCR-sequenced in samples taken at surgery, namely 220 tumor regions, 62 to 65 matched nontumor lung samples and a few dozen PBMC samples. The study linked features of the TCR repertoire to counts of nonsynonymous mutations, which were determined by whole-exome sequencing of tumor tissue. In non-small cell lung cancer, the study quantitatively compared TCR alpha and beta repertoires across several tumor regions, matched nontumor lung, and blood. In the raw uncorrected reads, each unique combination of TCR and UMI appeared more than ten times on average. Overall study outcomes, separate from this receptor: Additional single-cell paired TCR alpha and beta sequencing was considered necessary to confirm, at a functional level, the hypothesis that regional TCRs recognize regional mutations. Ubiquitous expanded tumor TCRs were found in blood more often at tumor resection than at routine follow-up.

Libraries were prepared through 5' RACE. Sequencing took place on a NextSeq 500. The TCR library protocol attached a unique molecular identifier to each TCR cDNA molecule to allow correction of PCR and sequencing errors. The paper's processing steps were these. TCR identification, UMI-based error correction and CDR3 extraction were all carried out with Decombinator tools. TCRs above a frequency of 2 per 1,000, corresponding to the top 1% of the tumor frequency distribution, were defined as expanded. Renyi diversity was calculated using the R vegan package after each repertoire was subsampled 100 times to 5,000 TCRs. CDR3 similarity networks were built from amino acid triplet string-kernel similarity, connecting CDR3s with pairwise similarity above 0.82. TCRdb reran the public reads through fastp at Q25 and MiXCR, keeping productive beta chains. Records with the same CDR3 protein are collapsed into one entry carrying the most frequent genes and DNA. TCRdb's processing, not the study's, gives the V and J calls here. The table for this sample lists around 45,000 distinct CDR3 sequences; about an eighth of them were counted only once. The ten biggest clones cover approximately 38% of the sample.

The label giving this sample's time point can be read as: sample taken at primary tumor resection. Whole RNA extracted from tumor and nontumor lung tissue, or from cryopreserved PBMC samples, was used for TCR sequencing without cell sorting. Samples were obtained from about 75 patients with early-stage, untreated non-small cell lung cancer from the lung TRACERx cohort. Only patients with enough RNA available from two or more tumor regions were chosen for TCR sequencing. Taken from the germline V gene, the CDR1 and CDR2 loops are MDHEN and SYDVKM. V gives up 6 bases and J gives up 0 bases, and the segment between their germline ends measures 18 bases. Reading from cysteine to phenylalanine, the CDR3 counts 16 amino acids. Only the CDR3 DNA stays, 48 bases, in frame from base 1. This clonotype has only a few counts. Its antigen is unknown. Base qualities are not at hand, and no much larger clone is one base apart.

The sample here was PBMCs, taken at surgery. The rearranged segments are TRBV28 and TRBJ2-7, and possibly TRBD2, on 5 matching bases. The clonotype comes from a female donor with early-stage non-small cell lung cancer. The CDR3 corresponds to CASSENRTPLSYEQYF. The sequenced DNA: TGTGCCAGCAGCGAAAATAGGACTCCTCTCTCCTACGAGCAGTACTTC.